This TCR beta chain was captured by sequencing in a study of blood T cells in healthy people across ages. This CDR3 spans 13 amino acids. Trimming removed 4 bases at V and 3 bases at J, with 10 bases between. The germline V gene encodes CDR1 KGHSH and CDR2 LQKENI. The authors ran a second PCR of roughly 7 to 11 cycles using a sample-barcoded 5' primer and a J-beta primer mix. MiXCR, applied by TCRdb to the 5' RACE reads, yields one record per CDR3 protein. The sample contains more than 550,000 distinct CDR3 sequences, around a fifth of which appear only once. This sequence was found in a man aged 65 to 85 in good health. Sequenced sample: blood. The chain links TRBV18 to TRBJ2-7; no firm D call. The CDR3 DNA sequence: TGTGCCAGCTCACTTATTCCGAACTACGAGCAGTACTTC. Translated: CASSLIPNYEQYF.